The 32 T cell receptor beta chains below come from one sample, sequenced in a study of blood T cell repertoires in COVID-19. The repertoire was sequenced with immunoSEQ multiplex PCR; TCRdb's copy has only in-frame clones and lacks some. The table lists around 50,000 clones, less than 85% of them singletons, with less than 5.5% in the top ten. Sequencing used peripheral blood. The receptors originated from a human donor in a cohort sampled during active COVID-19.

This chain joins TRBV13 and TRBJ2-3; the match to TRBD1 covers 10 bases. This CDR3 has 15 residues. Trimming removed 4 bases from V and 4 bases from J; junction bases left unmatched: 5. CDR1 and CDR2 (germline): PRHDT, FYEKMQ (reference sequence). This chain's CDR3 is CASSYRDRGADTQYF. The CDR3 coding sequence is TGTGCCAGCAGCTACCGGGACAGGGGTGCAGATACGCAGTATTTT.

This rearrangement joins TRBV9 to TRBJ2-1, with TRBD1 as a possible D gene (6 bases). Trimming left V 4 bases short and J 3 bases short, with 14 bases between. This CDR3 is 15 amino acids long. Looked up from germline, CDR1 is SGDLS and CDR2 is YYNGEE. CDR3 coding DNA: TGTGCCAGCAGCACAGAACGGACAGTCTACAATGAGCAGTTCTTC. It encodes CASSTERTVYNEQFF.

The CDR3 DNA sequence: TGCGCCAGCAGCCTGCTAGTAGCCCCGCAGACTGAAGCTTTCTTT. As protein: CASSLLVAPQTEAFF. The rearrangement joins TRBV5-1 to TRBJ1-1; D unclear. Per the germline V gene, CDR1 is SGHRS and CDR2 is YFSETQ. With 4 bases removed from V and 5 bases from J, the gap between germline ends came to 18 bases. The CDR3 runs 15 residues. Filled out from reference TRBV5-1 and TRBJ1-1, the complete variable domain reads KAGVTQTPRYLIKTRGQQVTLSCSPISGHRSVSWYQQTPGQGLQFLFEYFSETQRNKGNFPGRFSGRQFSNSRSEMNVSTLELGDSALYLCASSLLVAPQTEAFFGQGTRLTVV.

The chain joins TRBV27 to TRBJ2-3, with 12 bases aligning to TRBD2. Trimming removed 5 bases from V and 9 bases from J; junction bases left unmatched: 12. Germline V CDR1 and CDR2: MNHEY, SMNVEV (reference sequence). CDR3 size: 16 residues. CDR3 sequence (DNA): TGTGCCAGCAGTAGGGCTAGCGGGGGGGCCGAGAGAACGCAGTATTTT. Residues: CASSRASGGAERTQYF.

The chain combines TRBV6-5 with TRBJ2-1, with D unresolved. Per germline, CDR1 MNHEY and CDR2 SVGAGI. The CDR3 length is 10 residues. The V end lost 6 bases, the J end lost 6 bases, and 3 bases lay between the germline ends. The CDR3 nucleotides read TGTGCCAGCAGCCTCAATGAGCAGTTCTTC. Its translation is CASSLNEQFF.

V and J are TRBV21-1 and TRBJ2-3; the D segment call TRBD2 is taken from the table without a DNA check. TRBV21-1 is a documented pseudogene. The CDR3 length is 16 residues. The CDR3 bases are TGTGCCAGCAGCAAAGGACCCGGGGGAGGGGCAGATACGCAGTATTTT. This encodes CASSKGPGGGADTQYF.

The chain is built from TRBV18 and TRBJ1-2; 12 positions match TRBD1. Unmatched junction bases numbered 6, after V lost 5 bases and J lost 8 bases. CDR3 length equals 14 residues. The germline V gene encodes CDR1 KGHSH and CDR2 LQKENI. CDR3 sequence (DNA): TGTGCCAGCTCAGGGACAGGGGGCTTCGGAGGCTACACCTTC. Translated: CASSGTGGFGGYTF.

The chain employs TRBV18 and TRBJ1-2, with unresolved D. CDR3 length: 13 amino acids. V shed 3 bases and J shed 0 bases, with 5 bases lying between them. Germline V gene data show CDR1 as KGHSH and CDR2 as LQKENI. CDR3 residues: CASSPGANYGYTF. As DNA, the CDR3 is TGTGCCAGCTCACCCGGAGCTAACTATGGCTACACCTTC.

This sequence joins TRBV11-2 and TRBJ2-5, with D perhaps TRBD2 (5 bases). This CDR3 is 14 amino acids long. The germline V gene has CDR1 SGHAT and CDR2 FQNNGV. V was cut by 1 base and J by 4 bases, with 10 bases left in between. The CDR3 sequence: CASSLVLAGETQYF. The CDR3 DNA is TGTGCCAGCAGCTTAGTTCTCGCGGGAGAGACCCAGTACTTC.

The V and J genes are TRBV7-2 and TRBJ2-1, with 8 bases aligning to TRBD1. Per germline, CDR1 SGHTA and CDR2 FQGNSA. J lost 9 bases, V lost 4 bases, and 5 bases had no gene match. The length of the CDR3 is 13 residues. Written as DNA, the CDR3 is TGTGCCAGCAGCTCGCAGGGGGCGGGTGAGCAGTTCTTC. Residues: CASSSQGAGEQFF.

The chain couples TRBV23-1 to TRBJ2-7, with a tentative D call TRBD1 (6 bases). TRBV23-1 is sorted into the ORF group, with uncertain function. Trimming pared 7 bases from V and 1 base from J, leaving 32 bases between. The CDR3 totals 20 residues. In DNA, the CDR3 is TGCGCCAGCAAACCGAGTCGACATTGGAGTCGACAGGATACTTCCTACGAGCAGTACTTC. As protein: CASKPSRHWSRQDTSYEQYF.

The chain is built from TRBV28 and TRBJ2-7, with D possibly matching TRBD1 (6 bases). V lost 6 bases to trimming and J lost 2 bases, with 11 bases between them. The CDR3 is 13 residues long. The V gene's germline CDR1 is MDHEN and CDR2 SYDVKM. The CDR3 bases are TGTGCCAGCAGCCTCGGACAGACCTACGAGCAGTACTTC. Encoded protein: CASSLGQTYEQYF.

The V gene is TRBV18, the J gene TRBJ1-4, with TRBD1 matching 7 bases. The junction had 5 bases not matched to a gene; V was cut back by 5 bases and J by 5 bases. CDR3 length: 14 amino acids. The germline V gene encodes CDR1 KGHSH and CDR2 LQKENI. Here the CDR3 DNA reads TGTGCCAGCTCAAGGGACAGCGGAAATGAAAAACTGTTTTTT. This gives the protein CASSRDSGNEKLFF.

The V and J genes are TRBV5-8 and TRBJ2-1; 13 nucleotides align to TRBD2. Germline CDR1 and CDR2: SGHTS and YDEGEE. The J segment lost 9 bases and the V segment lost 4 bases, leaving 7 bases of the junction unmatched. The CDR3 has 15 residues. The CDR3 DNA reads TGTGCCAGCAGCCACGGGACTAGCGGGATCGGTGAGCAGTTCTTC. This translates into CASSHGTSGIGEQFF.

The chain couples TRBV4-3 to TRBJ2-6; possible D gene TRBD2, 5 bases. With 0 bases removed from V and 19 bases from J, the gap between germline ends came to 19 bases. Per the germline V gene, CDR1 is LGHNA and CDR2 is YSLEER. The CDR3 sequence is 14 residues long. CDR3 nucleotide sequence: TGCGCCAGCAGCCAAGACGCGGGCAGCTTCGTTGAAACTTTC. This gives the protein CASSQDAGSFVETF.

The chain combines TRBV6-5 with TRBJ1-4; D remains ambiguous. Germline V gene lookup returns CDR1 MNHEY and CDR2 SVGAGI. V lost 0 bases and J lost 2, with 7 bases in between. The CDR3 is 15 residues long. The CDR3 is CASSYSAGTNEKLFF. Here the CDR3 DNA reads TGTGCCAGCAGTTACTCGGCGGGGACTAATGAAAAACTGTTTTTT.

This clone was recorded only once. J is TRBJ1-6 and V is TRBV15, with D possibly being TRBD1 (5 bases). The V end was cut by 5 bases, the J end by 5 bases, with 19 bases between. This CDR3 has 17 residues. Germline V gives CDR1 LNHNV, CDR2 YYDKDF (reference sequence). The CDR3 region is CATSALGASDNNSPLHF. DNA for the CDR3: TGTGCCACCAGCGCCCTAGGGGCCAGCGATAATAATTCACCCCTCCACTTT.

The rearrangement joins TRBV19 to TRBJ2-2, with D perhaps matching TRBD1 (6 bases). The V end lost 5 bases, the J end lost 7 bases, and 11 bases lay between the germline ends. Germline V gene lookup returns CDR1 LNHDA and CDR2 SQIVND (reference sequence). The CDR3 is 13 amino acids. In DNA form, the CDR3 reads TGTGCCAGTAGTCTCAAGGGGGTCGGGGAGCTGTTTTTT. Residues: CASSLKGVGELFF.

The J gene is TRBJ1-5, the V gene TRBV28, with D possibly matching TRBD1 (5 bases). The germline V gene encodes CDR1 MDHEN and CDR2 SYDVKM. This CDR3 is 14 amino acids long. V was clipped by 4 bases and J by 7 bases, with 14 bases between them. Here the CDR3 reads CASSSAGGRQPQHF. DNA of the CDR3: TGTGCCAGCAGTTCGGCCGGGGGTCGGCAGCCCCAGCATTTT.

This chain connects TRBV5-1 to TRBJ2-7; a possible D gene is TRBD1 (7 bases). The CDR3 runs 14 residues. Between the trimmed V and J ends, which lost 5 bases and 2 bases, there was a span of 14 bases. Germline V gives CDR1 SGHRS, CDR2 YFSETQ. CDR3 sequence reads: CASRAPGGTYEQYF. CDR3 DNA sequence: TGCGCCAGCAGGGCCCCAGGGGGGACCTACGAGCAGTACTTC.

The chain recombines TRBV9 with TRBJ1-1; D not certain. CDR3 length: 15 residues. Per the germline V gene, CDR1 is SGDLS and CDR2 is YYNGEE. V was cut by 3 bases and J by 1 base, with 13 bases left in between. CDR3: CASSGGRDQNTEAFF. CDR3 sequence (DNA): TGTGCCAGCAGCGGCGGCCGGGATCAGAACACTGAAGCTTTCTTT.

The count of this clone is one. This chain joins TRBV9 and TRBJ2-5; no definite D call. There are 13 residues in the CDR3. Germline V gene data show CDR1 as SGDLS and CDR2 as YYNGEE. Trimming left V 3 bases short and J 1 base short, with 7 bases between. Here the CDR3 reads CASSDSLQETQYF. In nucleotides, the CDR3 is TGTGCCAGCAGCGACAGCCTCCAAGAGACCCAGTACTTC.

The chain links TRBV20-1 to TRBJ1-3; D not certain. With 3 bases removed from V and 3 bases from J, the gap between germline ends came to 9 bases. This CDR3 spans 13 amino acids. Germline lookup yields CDR1 DFQATT and CDR2 SNEGSKA (reference sequence). In nucleotides, the CDR3 is TGCAGTGCTAGTACCGGGGTTGGAAACACCATATATTTT. This translates into CSASTGVGNTIYF.

The chain uses TRBV30 and TRBJ2-3; 9 bases fit TRBD1. Germline V CDR1 and CDR2: GTSNPN, SVGIG (reference sequence). The CDR3 totals 15 residues. V lost 7 bases and J lost 1; bases outside the gene matches: 9. CDR3 sequence (DNA): TGTGCCTCAAACAGGGGGCCAGTGGGCACAGATACGCAGTATTTT. Amino acid sequence: CASNRGPVGTDTQYF.

The chain carries TRBV3-1 (or the pseudogene TRBV3-2) and TRBJ1-4; possibly TRBD1 for D (5 bases). Deletions cut 4 bases from V and 9 bases from J, with 15 bases between. The CDR3 consists of 14 residues. The germline V gene has CDR1 LGHDT and CDR2 YNNKEL (reference sequence). In DNA, the CDR3 is TGTGCCAGCAGCCCCGGGACTTCGATTAAAAAACTGTTTTTT. Encoded protein: CASSPGTSIKKLFF.

The chain joins TRBV5-1 to TRBJ1-6; D not resolved. The CDR3 spans 15 residues. Germline V gene sequence: CDR1 SGHRS, CDR2 YFSETQ. The V end was cut by 4 bases, the J end by 7 bases, with 15 bases between. The CDR3 spells CASSTLGTGNSPLHF. The CDR3 DNA sequence: TGCGCCAGCAGCACCCTGGGTACGGGGAATTCACCCCTCCACTTT.

V and J are TRBV25-1 and TRBJ2-2, with 11 bases fitting TRBD1. The germline gives CDR1 MGHDK, CDR2 SYGVNS. The junction had 6 bases not matched to a gene; V was cut back by 5 bases and J by 4 bases. The CDR3 spans 16 residues. Written as DNA, the CDR3 is TGTGCCAGCAGTCGATATGGGACAGGGGGCACCGGGGAGCTGTTTTTT. Amino acids: CASSRYGTGGTGELFF.

The count of this clone is one. V and J are TRBV6-5 and TRBJ2-7, with a tentative D call TRBD1 (6 bases). Germline lookup yields CDR1 MNHEY and CDR2 SVGAGI. The CDR3 sequence is 12 residues long. V gave up 5 bases and J gave up 6 bases, with 11 bases separating them. For the CDR3, the DNA is TGTGCCAGCAGTACCAGGGGTCGCGAGCAGTACTTC. As protein: CASSTRGREQYF.

The chain combines TRBV24-1 with TRBJ2-5; D is unclear. This CDR3 comprises 12 residues. The germline gives CDR1 KGHDR, CDR2 SFDVKD. Trimming pared 1 base from V and 5 bases from J, leaving 4 bases between. The CDR3 spells CATSDFRETQYF. CDR3 nucleotide sequence: TGTGCCACCAGTGATTTCAGGGAGACCCAGTACTTC.

The CDR3 DNA follows: TGTGCCAGCACCGAAGGGGGTAGGGAAGATACGCAGTATTTT. Protein product: CASTEGGREDTQYF. The chain employs TRBV28 and TRBJ2-3; TRBD1 is a possible D gene (6 bases). Per the germline V gene, CDR1 is MDHEN and CDR2 is SYDVKM. This CDR3 comprises 14 residues. The V gene lost 7 bases and the J gene lost 5 bases, with 16 bases spanning the gap.

This CDR3 reads CASSPAGGTEAFF. The CDR3 DNA reads TGTGCCAGCAGCCCAGCAGGGGGAACTGAAGCTTTCTTT. The V gene is TRBV6-2 or TRBV6-3, the J gene TRBJ1-1, with 7 bases identical to TRBD1. There are 13 residues in the CDR3. V was clipped by 6 bases and J by 5 bases; unmatched bases: 6. Per the germline V gene, CDR1 is MNHEY and CDR2 is SVGEGT.

CDR3: CASSPREGGNSPLHF. The CDR3 DNA follows: TGTGCCAGCTCACCCAGGGAAGGGGGAAATTCACCCCTCCACTTT. V gene TRBV18 combines with J gene TRBJ1-6; perhaps TRBD1 as D (6 bases). CDR1 and CDR2 from the germline V gene are KGHSH and LQKENI. CDR3 length equals 15 residues. V was shortened by 3 bases and J by 7 bases, with 13 bases between the two germline ends.